This T cell receptor beta chain was profiled in a study of blood T cell repertoires in COVID-19. Turning to the study itself: Sites across the United States, Italy and Spain contributed samples from acute and convalescent COVID-19. Sample material is recorded as cDNA or gDNA derived from T cells, B-cell-depleted T cells, or PBMCs.

Per the original data handling: Amplification from reference gene primers served as the basis for estimated nucleated cell counts. Profiling relied on immunoSEQ multiplex PCR, and the TCRdb table lists in-frame clones only, not all of them. For V, J and clone size, that table is used; D and trimming come from the DNA. The sample yields approximately 350,000 clones, about 90% seen once. The sequence was obtained from a middle-aged man with acute or convalescent COVID-19. Sequencing input: peripheral blood.

Here the CDR3 reads CASSQTPGQQYEQYF. The CDR3 nucleotides read TGTGCCAGCAGCCAAACTCCGGGACAGCAATACGAGCAGTACTTC. The V and J genes are TRBV3-1 (or the pseudogene TRBV3-2) and TRBJ2-7, with TRBD1 matching 7 bases. The CDR3 runs 15 residues. CDR1 is LGHDT and CDR2 is YNNKEL in the germline V gene (reference sequence). The ends lost 2 bases at V and 4 bases at J; junction bases unmatched: 8.